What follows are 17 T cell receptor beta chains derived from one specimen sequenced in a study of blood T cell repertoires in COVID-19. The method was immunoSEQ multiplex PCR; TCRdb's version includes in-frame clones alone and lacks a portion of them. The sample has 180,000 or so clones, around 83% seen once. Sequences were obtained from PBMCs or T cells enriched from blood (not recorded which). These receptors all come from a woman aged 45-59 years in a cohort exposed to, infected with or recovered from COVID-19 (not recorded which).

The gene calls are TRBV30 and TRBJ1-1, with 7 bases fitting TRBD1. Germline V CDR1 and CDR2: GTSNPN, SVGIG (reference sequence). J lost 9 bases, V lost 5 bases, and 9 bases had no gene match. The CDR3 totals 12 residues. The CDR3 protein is CAWGARDSQAFF. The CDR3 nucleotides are TGTGCCTGGGGGGCCCGGGACAGCCAAGCTTTCTTT.

The CDR3 is CASSQQGTGELFF. CDR3 DNA sequence: TGTGCCAGCAGCCAGCAGGGTACCGGGGAGCTGTTTTTT. The rearrangement uses TRBV4-2 and TRBJ2-2, with a possible D match to TRBD1 (5 bases). Germline CDR1 reads LGHNA; CDR2 reads YNFKEQ. The CDR3 contains 13 residues. V lost 3 bases to trimming and J lost 5 bases, with 7 bases between them.

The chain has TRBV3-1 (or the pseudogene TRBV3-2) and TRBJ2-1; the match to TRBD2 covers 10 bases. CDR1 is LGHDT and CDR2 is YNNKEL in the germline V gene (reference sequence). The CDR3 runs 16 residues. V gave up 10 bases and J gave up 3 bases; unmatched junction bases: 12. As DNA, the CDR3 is TGTGCCACTTCGGGAGCTAGCGGGGGCCACTACAATGAGCAGTTCTTC. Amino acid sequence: CATSGASGGHYNEQFF.

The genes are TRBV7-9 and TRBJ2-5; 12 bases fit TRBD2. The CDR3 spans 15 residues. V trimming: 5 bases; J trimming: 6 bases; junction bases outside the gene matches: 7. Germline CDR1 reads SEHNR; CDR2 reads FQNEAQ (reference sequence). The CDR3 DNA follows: TGTGCCAGCAGCCAAGGACTAGCGGGATATAAGACCCAGTACTTC. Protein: CASSQGLAGYKTQYF. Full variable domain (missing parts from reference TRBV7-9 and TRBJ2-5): DTGVSQNPRHKITKRGQNVTFRCDPISEHNRLYWYRQTLGQGPEFLTYFQNEAQLEKSRLLSDRFSAERPKGSFSTLEIQRTEQGDSAMYLCASSQGLAGYKTQYFGPGTRLLVL.

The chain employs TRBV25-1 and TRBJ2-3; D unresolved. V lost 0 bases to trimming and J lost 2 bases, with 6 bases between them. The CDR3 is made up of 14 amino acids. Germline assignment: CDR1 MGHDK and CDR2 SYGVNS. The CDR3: CASSEYADTDTQYF. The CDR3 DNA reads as TGTGCCAGCAGTGAATATGCAGACACAGATACGCAGTATTTT.

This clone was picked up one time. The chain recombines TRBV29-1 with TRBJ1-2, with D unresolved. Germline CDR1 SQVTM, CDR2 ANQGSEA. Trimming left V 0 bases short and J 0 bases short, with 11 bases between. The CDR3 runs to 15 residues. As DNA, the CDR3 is TGCAGCGTTGAAGATGGGGAGAGAACTAACTATGGCTACACCTTC. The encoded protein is CSVEDGERTNYGYTF. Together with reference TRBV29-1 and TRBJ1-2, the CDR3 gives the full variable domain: SAVISQKPSRDICQRGTSLTIQCQVDSQVTMMFWYRQQPGQSLTLIATANQGSEATYESGFVIDKFPISRPNLTFSTLTVSNMSPEDSSIYLCSVEDGERTNYGYTFGSGTRLTVV.

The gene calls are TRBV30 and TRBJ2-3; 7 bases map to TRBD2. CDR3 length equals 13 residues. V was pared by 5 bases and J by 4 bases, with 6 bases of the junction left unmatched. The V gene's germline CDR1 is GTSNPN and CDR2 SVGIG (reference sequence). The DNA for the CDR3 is TGTGCCTGGTCGGGTGGGGGGGCAGATACGCAGTATTTT. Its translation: CAWSGGGADTQYF.

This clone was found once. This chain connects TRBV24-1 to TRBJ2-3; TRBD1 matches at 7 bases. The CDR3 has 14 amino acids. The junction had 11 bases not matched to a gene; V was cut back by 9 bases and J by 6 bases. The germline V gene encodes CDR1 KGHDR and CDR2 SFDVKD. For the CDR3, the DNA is TGTGCCACCCGCGGAAAGTTACAGGGGGATACGCAGTATTTT. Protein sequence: CATRGKLQGDTQYF.

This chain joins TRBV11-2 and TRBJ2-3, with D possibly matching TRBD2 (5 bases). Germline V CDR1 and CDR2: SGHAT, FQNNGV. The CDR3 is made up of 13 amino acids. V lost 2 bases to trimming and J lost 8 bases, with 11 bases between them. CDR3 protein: CASSLSPEGTQYF. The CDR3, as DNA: TGTGCCAGCAGCTTAAGTCCTGAGGGTACGCAGTATTTT. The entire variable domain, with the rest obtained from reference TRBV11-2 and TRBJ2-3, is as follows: EAGVAQSPRYKIIEKRQSVAFWCNPISGHATLYWYQQILGQGPKLLIQFQNNGVVDDSQLPKDRFSAERLKGVDSTLKIQPAKLEDSAVYLCASSLSPEGTQYFGPGTRLTVL.

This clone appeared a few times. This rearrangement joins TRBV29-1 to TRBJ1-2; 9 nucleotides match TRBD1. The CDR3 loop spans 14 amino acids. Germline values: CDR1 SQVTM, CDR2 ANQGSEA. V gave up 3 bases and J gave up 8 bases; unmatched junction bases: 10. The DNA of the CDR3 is TGCAGCGTTGAGACGGGACAGGGATTAGGAGGCTACACCTTC. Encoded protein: CSVETGQGLGGYTF.

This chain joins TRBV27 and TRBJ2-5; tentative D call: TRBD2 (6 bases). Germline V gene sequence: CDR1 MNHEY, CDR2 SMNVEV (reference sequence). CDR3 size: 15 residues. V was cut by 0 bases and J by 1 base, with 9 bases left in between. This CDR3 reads CASSLSRGSQETQYF. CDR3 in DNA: TGTGCCAGCAGTTTATCCCGGGGGAGCCAAGAGACCCAGTACTTC.

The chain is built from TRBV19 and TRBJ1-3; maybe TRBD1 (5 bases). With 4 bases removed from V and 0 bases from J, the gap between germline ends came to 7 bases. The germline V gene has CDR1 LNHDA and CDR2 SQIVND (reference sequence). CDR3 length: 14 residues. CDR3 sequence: CASSKGVSGNTIYF. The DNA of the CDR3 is TGTGCCAGTAGTAAAGGGGTCTCTGGAAACACCATATATTTT.

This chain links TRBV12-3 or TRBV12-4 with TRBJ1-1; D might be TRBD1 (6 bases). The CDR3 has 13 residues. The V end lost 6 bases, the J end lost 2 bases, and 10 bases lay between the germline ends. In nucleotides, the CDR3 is TGTGCCAGCAGCCTACAGGGTAACACTGAAGCTTTCTTT. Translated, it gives CASSLQGNTEAFF.

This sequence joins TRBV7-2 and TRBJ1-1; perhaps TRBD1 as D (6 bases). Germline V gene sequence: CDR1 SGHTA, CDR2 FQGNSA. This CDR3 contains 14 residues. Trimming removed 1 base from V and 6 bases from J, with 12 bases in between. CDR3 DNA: TGTGCCAGCAGCTTAGGAGGGGGGGTTCCTGAAGCTTTCTTT. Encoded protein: CASSLGGGVPEAFF.

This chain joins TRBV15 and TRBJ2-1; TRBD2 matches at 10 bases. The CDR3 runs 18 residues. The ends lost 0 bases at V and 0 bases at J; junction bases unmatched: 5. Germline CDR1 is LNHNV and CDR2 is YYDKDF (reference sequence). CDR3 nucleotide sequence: TGTGCCACCAGCAGAGATCCTAGCGGGAGTGTCTCCTACAATGAGCAGTTCTTC. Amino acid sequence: CATSRDPSGSVSYNEQFF.

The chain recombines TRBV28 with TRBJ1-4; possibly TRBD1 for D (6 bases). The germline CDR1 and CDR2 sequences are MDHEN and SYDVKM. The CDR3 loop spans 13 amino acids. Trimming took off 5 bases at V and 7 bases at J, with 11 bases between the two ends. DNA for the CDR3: TGTGCCAGCAGTGCACAGGGTTCTGAAAAACTGTTTTTT. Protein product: CASSAQGSEKLFF. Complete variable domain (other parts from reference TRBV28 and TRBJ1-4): DVKVTQSSRYLVKRTGEKVFLECVQDMDHENMFWYRQDPGLGLRLIYFSYDVKMKEKGDIPEGYSVSREKKERFSLILESASTNQTSMYLCASSAQGSEKLFFGSGTQLSVL.

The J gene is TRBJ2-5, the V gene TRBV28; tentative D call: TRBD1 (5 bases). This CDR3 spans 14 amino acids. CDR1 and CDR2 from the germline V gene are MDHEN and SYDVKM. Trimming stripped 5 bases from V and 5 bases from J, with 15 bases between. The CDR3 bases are TGTGCCAGCAGTCACAGGCGAAGGATGGAGACCCAGTACTTC. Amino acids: CASSHRRRMETQYF.